This T cell receptor (beta chain) is drawn from a study of blood T cell repertoires in COVID-19. The CDR3 has 14 residues. J was trimmed by 1 base and V by 6 bases; bases with no gene match: 2. Germline CDR1 and CDR2: MNHEY and SVGAGI. Authors' processing steps: Estimates of nucleated cell counts were drawn from the amplification of reference gene primers. The repertoire was sequenced with immunoSEQ multiplex PCR; TCRdb's copy has only in-frame clones and lacks some. V and J calls and clone size are copied from that table; D and trimming were computed from the DNA. This table holds roughly 320,000 clones, over 80% found once.

Sequenced input: peripheral blood. The TCR was taken from a woman in her 50s with COVID-19, enrolled during active disease. The chain uses TRBV6-5 and TRBJ2-3; 9 bases map to TRBD2. CDR3 nucleotides: TGTGCCAGCAGGCGGACTAGCGGCACAGATACGCAGTATTTT. Protein product: CASRRTSGTDTQYF.